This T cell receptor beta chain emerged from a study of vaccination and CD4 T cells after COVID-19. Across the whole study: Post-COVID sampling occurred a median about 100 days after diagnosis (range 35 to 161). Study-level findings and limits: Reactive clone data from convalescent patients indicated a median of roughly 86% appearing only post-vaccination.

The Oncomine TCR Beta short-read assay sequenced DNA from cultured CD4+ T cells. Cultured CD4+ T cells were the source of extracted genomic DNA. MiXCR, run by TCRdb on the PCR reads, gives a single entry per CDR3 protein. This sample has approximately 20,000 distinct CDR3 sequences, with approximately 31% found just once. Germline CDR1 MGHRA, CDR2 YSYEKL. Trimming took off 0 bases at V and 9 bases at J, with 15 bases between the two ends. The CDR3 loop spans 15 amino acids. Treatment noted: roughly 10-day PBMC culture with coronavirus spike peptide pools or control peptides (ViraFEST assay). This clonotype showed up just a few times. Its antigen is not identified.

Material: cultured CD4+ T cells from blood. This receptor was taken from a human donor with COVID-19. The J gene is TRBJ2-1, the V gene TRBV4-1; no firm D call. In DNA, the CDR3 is TGCGCCAGCAGCCAAGAATTTTCGACGGGCGGTGAGCAGTTCTTC. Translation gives CASSQEFSTGGEQFF.